The rows below give T cell receptor beta chains drawn from one sample of a study of T cell changes during pregnancy in multiple sclerosis. Profiled with immunoSEQ multiplex PCR; TCRdb holds only in-frame clones, not every one. The sample lists tens of thousands of clones; around 90% were seen once. This specimen consisted of CD4+ T cells from peripheral blood mononuclear cells, obtained in the third trimester of pregnancy. The source is a female donor with multiple sclerosis, enrolled in a pregnancy study. CDR3s leave out the opening cysteine and the closing phenylalanine or tryptophan. Fields, in order: D gene, V gene, J gene, CDR3 protein. The D gene is left open where the match is weak.

TRBD2	TRBV5-4	TRBJ2-5	ASSLVGLAGGRETQY
-	TRBV27	TRBJ2-1	ASSSDKSYNEQF
TRBD1	TRBV6-5	TRBJ1-2	ASTPDRGGYGYT
TRBD1	TRBV9	TRBJ2-7	ASSVGQGAYEQY
TRBD2	TRBV7-2	TRBJ2-1	ASSLNPTSGAYNEQF
TRBD1	TRBV6-1	TRBJ2-7	ASRPIGTGAYEQY
-	TRBV7-8	TRBJ2-7	ASSSYRVQSHEQY
TRBD1	TRBV5-5	TRBJ1-2	ASSLGPGQGINYGYT
-	TRBV1	TRBJ2-7	TSSHGLAGGPIYEQY
-	TRBV27	TRBJ1-3	ASSSTGRGSGNTIY
-	TRBV19	TRBJ1-1	ASSFTTGSAEAF
TRBD1	TRBV7-9	TRBJ2-7	ASSLISGTGHEQY
-	TRBV5-1	TRBJ2-1	ASSSGTRGNEQF
-	TRBV18	TRBJ1-1	ASSPGGGHTEAF
-	TRBV7-9	TRBJ1-2	ASSLSSLIAANYGYT
-	TRBV6-1	TRBJ2-2	ASSEHWELF
-	TRBV5-4	TRBJ1-2	ASSSGLGGGYT
TRBD1	TRBV13	TRBJ1-2	ASSSGQGNYGYT
-	TRBV6-9	TRBJ2-7	ASKIGTPASYEQY
-	TRBV7-6	TRBJ1-5	ASSSNLDQPQH
-	TRBV18	TRBJ1-1	ANSLAGEGSEAF
-	TRBV7-2	TRBJ1-1	ASSPGAMDTEAF
-	TRBV11-3	TRBJ2-5	ASSLGNRGGTQY
-	TRBV7-8	TRBJ1-1	ASSLDPGIKMNTEAF
-	TRBV30	TRBJ1-3	AWSVDTGNTIY
-	TRBV6-1	TRBJ1-2	ASRGQDHYGYT
-	TRBV6-1	TRBJ2-5	ASTIRETQY
TRBD1	TRBV27	TRBJ2-5	ASSMGQGETQY
TRBD1	TRBV13	TRBJ1-2	ASSLPGTGNYGYT
-	TRBV1	TRBJ1-6	TSSHTRDPSSPLH
-	TRBV12-5	TRBJ1-5	ASVGGSGNQPQH
-	TRBV19	TRBJ2-7	ASSIWVGDEQY
TRBD2	TRBV12-5	TRBJ2-7	ASGLVVSGGASYEQY
-	TRBV2	TRBJ1-6	ASSDWGTYNSPLH
-	TRBV7-3	TRBJ2-7	ASSSGHVYEQY
-	TRBV2	TRBJ1-2	ASSVIPGGYT
TRBD1	TRBV6-5	TRBJ1-4	ASSSLRTGRAGKLF
-	TRBV11-1	TRBJ1-2	ASTPVAPWRCYT
-	TRBV2	TRBJ2-7	ASSGGLYEQY
-	TRBV6-4	TRBJ2-3	ASSDGLTDTQY
-	TRBV27	TRBJ2-1	ASSPTSNTYNEQF
TRBD1	TRBV2	TRBJ2-4	ATQQGSLAKNIQY
TRBD1	TRBV10-3	TRBJ1-1	AIRRTGSMNTEAF
-	TRBV6-1	TRBJ2-1	AGSRDPSSYNEQF
-	TRBV13	TRBJ2-1	ASSLRDSNRNEQF
TRBD1	TRBV4-1	TRBJ1-4	ASSKGQSNEKLF
-	TRBV21-1	TRBJ1-4	ASSKEPRITPTNEKLF
-	TRBV5-6	TRBJ1-2	ASSFTKGNYGYT
-	TRBV5-4	TRBJ1-1	ASSLGGSGGTEAF
-	TRBV2	TRBJ2-5	AGALQETQY
-	TRBV7-2	TRBJ2-7	ASSPFTNQRPEQY
TRBD1	TRBV5-6	TRBJ1-4	ASSFGTVEKLF
-	TRBV5-1	TRBJ1-2	ASSQDISNYGYT